This T cell receptor beta chain is drawn from a study of shared clonotypes between healthy human individuals. About the study: CD4 naive cells filled three plates per donor, CD4 memory three, CD8 naive two and CD8 memory one.

The count of this clone is one. No antigen is known for it. Points from the study as a whole: The naive CD4 repertoires of a handful of donors were compared, and about 5% of clonotypes were shared. Represented diversity, genetic and exposure-history alike, was limited by few donors.

Germline V gene sequence: CDR1 SSHAT, CDR2 FNYEAQ (reference sequence). The CDR3 covers 15 residues. The V gene end was trimmed by 6 bases and the J gene end by 5 bases; junction bases not matched to a gene: 9. In the authors' workflow: Without quality scores, immunoSEQ junctional reads could not be filtered like full-length reads. Data came from immunoSEQ multiplex PCR; TCRdb stores just in-frame clones and leaves some out. V and J calls and clone size follow that table, whereas D and trimming were derived from the DNA. This sample has 650,000 to 750,000 clones; roughly 78% occur once, and the top ten carry less than 2%.

This sequence originates from a woman in her twenties or thirties in good health. Source material: memory CD4+ T cells sorted from blood. Subset indicated: CD45RA-negative fraction. The chain employs TRBV7-7 and TRBJ2-3; 9 bases are shared with TRBD1. The CDR3 DNA sequence: TGTGCCAGCAGTCCAACAGGGGGCCGGGAAGATACGCAGTATTTT. Its translation is CASSPTGGREDTQYF.